Described below is a single T cell receptor beta chain sequence and its context. Its cognate antigen is unknown. Assay used: immunoSEQ multiplex PCR; TCRdb lists only in-frame clones, some missing. Found here are about 29,000 clones, 70% to 80% of them singletons; the top ten hold around 3.7%. V shed 7 bases and J shed 6 bases, with 16 bases lying between them. The V gene's germline CDR1 is MNHNS and CDR2 SASEGT. This CDR3 comprises 15 residues. These data belong to a study of PD-1 blockade in classical Hodgkin lymphoma. Study-level results: Baseline TCR diversity was reportedly lower in newly diagnosed patients than healthy donors. There was a significant rise in CD4+ TCR diversity by C4D1, with no such rise for CD8+. Why repertoires differed is undefined; disease activity or prior therapy possibly contributed.

Every patient had relapsed following autologous stem cell transplantation, and cohorts differed in brentuximab vedotin exposure. Complete response, partial response or progressive disease were the best responses. The chain couples TRBV6-1 to TRBJ1-6; D not certain. The source material was peripheral blood mononuclear cells (PBMCs), sampled before the second cycle of nivolumab. The sequence was collected from a human donor with classical Hodgkin lymphoma. The CDR3 sequence is CASILGPEGNSPLHF. CDR3 in DNA: TGTGCCAGCATCCTGGGCCCCGAAGGTAATTCACCCCTCCACTTT.